These 31 T cell receptor beta chains came from one sample sequenced in a study of cytomegalovirus exposure and HLA in healthy donors. Amplification used 60 Vbeta primers and 13 Jbeta primers. Method: immunoSEQ multiplex PCR; TCRdb's copy keeps in-frame clones and lacks some. The sample yields nearly 110,000 clones, approximately 74% seen once. The sequencing sample was made of PBMCs. These receptor sequences come from a woman in her thirties or forties in good health and CMV-seropositive.

The chain recombines TRBV28 with TRBJ2-1; TRBD2 matches at 9 bases. Germline V gene lookup returns CDR1 MDHEN and CDR2 SYDVKM. The CDR3 has 14 amino acids. J was trimmed by 9 bases and V by 3 bases; bases with no gene match: 6. The CDR3 DNA sequence: TGTGCCAGCAGTTTGATAGTAGCGGGGGTTGAGCAGTTCTTC. This gives the protein CASSLIVAGVEQFF.

The chain couples TRBV5-1 to TRBJ2-5; 9 bases agree with TRBD1. From germline, CDR1 is SGHRS and CDR2 YFSETQ. V lost 4 bases and J lost 4; bases outside the gene matches: 5. The CDR3 loop spans 14 amino acids. The DNA for the CDR3 is TGCGCCAGCAGCGCAGGACAGGGGTTAGAGACCCAGTACTTC. Translation: CASSAGQGLETQYF.

The chain recombines TRBV5-1 with TRBJ1-6; possibly TRBD1 for D (6 bases). Germline assignment: CDR1 SGHRS and CDR2 YFSETQ. V shed 0 bases and J shed 7 bases, with 8 bases lying between them. CDR3 length equals 14 residues. The CDR3 bases are TGCGCCAGCAGCTTGGACAGGGAAAATTCACCCCTCCACTTT. Its translation is CASSLDRENSPLHF.

This clone was detected only a few times. The chain recombines TRBV29-1 with TRBJ1-6; TRBD1 might be the D (5 bases). CDR3 length equals 21 residues. V dropped 3 bases and J dropped 0 bases, with 27 bases sitting between them. Per the germline V gene, CDR1 is SQVTM and CDR2 is ANQGSEA. In nucleotides, the CDR3 is TGCAGCGTTGACCCCGGGGGACCACACAGCTTTCTTATCTCCTATAATTCACCCCTCCACTTT. This sequence encodes CSVDPGGPHSFLISYNSPLHF.

The rearrangement uses TRBV11-2 and TRBJ2-2; D possibly corresponds to TRBD1 (6 bases). CDR3 size: 13 residues. Trimming stripped 5 bases from V and 6 bases from J, with 10 bases between. In germline, CDR1 is SGHAT, CDR2 FQNNGV. In DNA, the CDR3 is TGTGCCAGCAGCCCCGAGGGGGCCGGGGAGCTGTTTTTT. It encodes CASSPEGAGELFF.

V usage is TRBV2 and J usage is TRBJ1-5; a weak D match, TRBD1 (6 bases). The CDR3 has 12 amino acids. V lost 9 bases to trimming and J lost 6 bases, with 12 bases between them. Looked up from germline, CDR1 is SNHLY and CDR2 is FYNNEI. CDR3 sequence: CASEGGGQPQHF. Written as DNA, the CDR3 is TGTGCCAGTGAGGGAGGGGGTCAGCCCCAGCATTTT.

The rearrangement joins TRBV30 to TRBJ1-5; D not certain. This CDR3 spans 13 amino acids. Trimming took off 0 bases at V and 6 bases at J, with 9 bases between the two ends. The V gene's germline CDR1 is GTSNPN and CDR2 SVGIG (reference sequence). The CDR3 is CAWSVMGGQPQHF. DNA of the CDR3: TGTGCCTGGAGTGTAATGGGAGGTCAGCCCCAGCATTTT.

This clone was counted only a few times. The chain recombines TRBV2 with TRBJ2-1; 7 nucleotides align to TRBD1. The CDR3 has 14 residues. J lost 6 bases, V lost 8 bases, and 10 bases had no gene match. CDR1 and CDR2 from the germline V gene are SNHLY and FYNNEI. CDR3 sequence reads: CASLAVTGANEQFF. DNA of the CDR3: TGTGCCAGCCTGGCAGTAACAGGGGCCAATGAGCAGTTCTTC. Drawing the rest from reference TRBV2 and TRBJ2-1, the complete variable domain is EPEVTQTPSHQVTQMGQEVILRCVPISNHLYFYWYRQILGQKVEFLVSFYNNEISEKSEIFDDQFSVERPDGSNFTLKIRSTKLEDSAMYFCASLAVTGANEQFFGPGTRLTVL.

The chain carries TRBV30 and TRBJ2-7; D not resolved. V lost 0 bases, J lost 1 base, and 4 bases lay in between. This CDR3 has 12 residues. Germline assignment: CDR1 GTSNPN and CDR2 SVGIG (reference sequence). This CDR3 reads CAWSVKSYEQYF. CDR3 nucleotides: TGTGCCTGGAGTGTCAAATCCTACGAGCAGTACTTC.

For the CDR3, the DNA is TGTGCCAGCAGTAAGCCGGGAGGAACTGAAGCTTTCTTT. This codes for CASSKPGGTEAFF. The chain employs TRBV2 and TRBJ1-1, with D unclear. The CDR3 consists of 13 residues. Germline V gene sequence: CDR1 SNHLY, CDR2 FYNNEI. V was clipped by 5 bases and J by 5 bases, with 12 bases between them.

This sequence joins TRBV15 and TRBJ1-2, with D perhaps TRBD1 (5 bases). The CDR3 extends over 13 amino acids. CDR1 and CDR2 from the germline V gene are LNHNV and YYDKDF (reference sequence). V was cut by 6 bases and J by 3 bases, with 11 bases left in between. This CDR3 reads CATRGGDHYGYTF. Here the CDR3 DNA reads TGTGCCACCAGGGGGGGGGACCACTATGGCTACACCTTC.

The V call is TRBV2, the J call TRBJ1-5; 11 positions agree with TRBD1. Germline loops: CDR1 SNHLY, CDR2 FYNNEI. The CDR3 has 15 amino acids. V was clipped by 6 bases and J by 3 bases; unmatched bases: 4. CDR3 amino acids: CASRGDRGVNQPQHF. The DNA of the CDR3 is TGTGCCAGCAGGGGGGACAGGGGGGTCAATCAGCCCCAGCATTTT.

The sample holds one count of this clone. The chain is built from TRBV28 and TRBJ2-7; 10 bases are shared with TRBD1. The germline V gene has CDR1 MDHEN and CDR2 SYDVKM. This CDR3 has 13 amino acids. V was pared by 4 bases and J by 7 bases, with 4 bases of the junction left unmatched. The CDR3 here is CASSSPDRGEQYF. The CDR3 nucleotides read TGTGCCAGCAGTTCACCGGACAGGGGGGAGCAGTACTTC.

The chain recombines TRBV28 with TRBJ2-7; 10 bases match TRBD1. The length of the CDR3 is 15 residues. CDR1 and CDR2 (germline): MDHEN, SYDVKM. Germline trimming cut 7 bases from V and 7 bases from J; bases unmatched to any gene: 13. This chain's CDR3 is CASTSPGQGQGEQYF. In nucleotides, the CDR3 is TGTGCCAGCACCTCTCCGGGACAGGGGCAAGGTGAGCAGTACTTC.

This chain links TRBV19 with TRBJ1-2; 7 bases line up with TRBD1. V gave up 8 bases and J gave up 4 bases; unmatched junction bases: 7. The CDR3 is 13 residues long. CDR1 is LNHDA and CDR2 is SQIVND in the germline V gene (reference sequence). The CDR3 here is CASSETGPYGYTF. The CDR3 DNA sequence: TGTGCCAGTTCCGAGACAGGGCCCTATGGCTACACCTTC. The full variable domain, completed using reference TRBV19 and TRBJ1-2, is DGGITQSPKYLFRKEGQNVTLSCEQNLNHDAMYWYRQDPGQGLRLIYYSQIVNDFQKGDIAEGYSVSREKKESFPLTVTSAQKNPTAFYLCASSETGPYGYTFGSGTRLTVV.

This clone is a singleton in its sample. The CDR3 here is CASSSGQGSREQYF. The DNA of the CDR3 is TGTGCCAGCAGTTCTGGACAGGGGAGTCGGGAGCAGTACTTC. This chain connects TRBV28 to TRBJ2-7; 9 bases agree with TRBD1. The J segment lost 7 bases and the V segment lost 4 bases, leaving 8 bases of the junction unmatched. The CDR3 has 14 amino acids. CDR1 is MDHEN and CDR2 is SYDVKM in the germline V gene.

This clone was observed a few times. The V call is TRBV9, the J call TRBJ2-7; TRBD1 matches at 8 bases. CDR3 length: 14 residues. Germline loops: CDR1 SGDLS, CDR2 YYNGEE. The ends lost 3 bases at V and 6 bases at J; junction bases unmatched: 8. The CDR3 region has the DNA TGTGCCAGCAGCGCGGGGACAGGAAGGAGCGAGCAGTACTTC. Translated: CASSAGTGRSEQYF.

This rearrangement joins TRBV7-2 to TRBJ2-7, with 7 bases lining up with TRBD2. In germline, CDR1 is SGHTA, CDR2 FQGNSA. With 0 bases clipped from V and 3 bases from J, the junction kept 2 bases outside the gene matches. There are 14 residues in the CDR3. The chain's CDR3 is CASSLAGTNYEQYF. The CDR3, as DNA: TGTGCCAGCAGCTTAGCCGGGACTAACTACGAGCAGTACTTC. Full variable domain (outside the CDR3, taken from reference TRBV7-2 and TRBJ2-7): GAGVSQSPSNKVTEKGKDVELRCDPISGHTALYWYRQSLGQGLEFLIYFQGNSAPDKSGLPSDRFSAERTGGSVSTLTIQRTQQEDSAVYLCASSLAGTNYEQYFGPGTRLTVT.

The chain employs TRBV28 and TRBJ2-3, with D possibly matching TRBD1 (5 bases). Trimming left V 7 bases short and J 1 base short, with 18 bases between. The length of the CDR3 is 16 residues. Germline-derived CDR1 and CDR2 are MDHEN and SYDVKM. The CDR3 is CASTVGHKDRTDTQYF. For the CDR3, the DNA is TGTGCCAGCACCGTCGGACACAAAGATCGCACAGATACGCAGTATTTT. The full variable domain, rest sourced from reference TRBV28 and TRBJ2-3, is DVKVTQSSRYLVKRTGEKVFLECVQDMDHENMFWYRQDPGLGLRLIYFSYDVKMKEKGDIPEGYSVSREKKERFSLILESASTNQTSMYLCASTVGHKDRTDTQYFGPGTRLTVL.

The chain joins TRBV7-3 to TRBJ2-3, with 11 bases matching TRBD2. The germline CDR1 and CDR2 sequences are SGHTA and FQGTGA. The CDR3 totals 15 residues. With 1 base clipped from V and 4 bases from J, the junction kept 1 base outside the gene matches. In nucleotides, the CDR3 is TGTGCCAGCAGCTTAAAGACTAGCGGGGCAGATACGCAGTATTTT. Amino acids: CASSLKTSGADTQYF.

This clone has a handful of counts. The chain employs TRBV2 and TRBJ1-2; 7 bases line up with TRBD1. Per germline, CDR1 SNHLY and CDR2 FYNNEI. After removal of 0 bases from V and 3 bases from J, the junction contained 7 bases not matched to a gene. The length of the CDR3 is 16 residues. The CDR3 sequence: CASSEALRQGHYGYTF. Here the CDR3 DNA reads TGTGCCAGCAGTGAAGCGCTTCGACAGGGCCACTATGGCTACACCTTC.

V gene TRBV5-3 combines with J gene TRBJ2-1; TRBD2 might be the D (5 bases). TRBV5-3 is annotated as an ORF whose role is uncertain. The V and J ends lost 4 bases and 4 bases respectively, with 12 bases between them. CDR3 length equals 14 residues. CDR3 protein: CARSLIRDYNEQFF. CDR3 coding DNA: TGTGCCAGAAGCCTGATACGGGATTACAATGAGCAGTTCTTC.

This clone appeared a single time. The chain is built from TRBV18 and TRBJ2-3, with unresolved D. CDR3 length: 16 residues. Per the germline V gene, CDR1 is KGHSH and CDR2 is LQKENI. Trimming cost V 0 bases and J 1 base, with 11 bases left between them. Written as DNA, the CDR3 is TGTGCCAGCTCACCACCTCCGCGGAAGCGCACAGATACGCAGTATTTT. Translated, it gives CASSPPPRKRTDTQYF.

This clone was recorded once. The CDR3 is CASSPQGLDEQFF. CDR3 DNA sequence: TGTGCCAGTAGTCCCCAGGGACTTGATGAGCAGTTCTTC. The chain is built from TRBV19 and TRBJ2-1, with D possibly being TRBD2 (6 bases). V lost 5 bases, J lost 8 bases, and 13 bases lay in between. The CDR3 sequence is 13 residues long. Germline assignment: CDR1 LNHDA and CDR2 SQIVND (reference sequence).

The V call is TRBV5-1, the J call TRBJ1-1; tentatively, D is TRBD1 (6 bases). The CDR3 sequence is 15 residues long. CDR1 SGHRS and CDR2 YFSETQ come from the germline V gene. V gave up 3 bases and J gave up 4 bases, with 16 bases separating them. The CDR3 DNA sequence: TGCGCCAGCAGCTGGGGCGGGGGCTCGGGCACTGAAGCTTTCTTT. It specifies CASSWGGGSGTEAFF. Full variable domain (rest looked up from reference TRBV5-1 and TRBJ1-1): KAGVTQTPRYLIKTRGQQVTLSCSPISGHRSVSWYQQTPGQGLQFLFEYFSETQRNKGNFPGRFSGRQFSNSRSEMNVSTLELGDSALYLCASSWGGGSGTEAFFGQGTRLTVV.

This clone was counted only a few times. The chain carries TRBV5-6 and TRBJ1-2; 8 positions agree with TRBD1. This CDR3 spans 14 amino acids. The V gene's germline CDR1 is SGHDT and CDR2 YYEEEE. V was pared by 0 bases and J by 8 bases, with 6 bases of the junction left unmatched. This CDR3 is CASSLEGQGAGYTF. CDR3 bases: TGTGCCAGCAGCTTGGAGGGCCAGGGGGCCGGCTACACCTTC. Variable domain in full (rest from reference TRBV5-6 and TRBJ1-2): DAGVTQSPTHLIKTRGQQVTLRCSPKSGHDTVSWYQQALGQGPQFIFQYYEEEERQRGNFPDRFSGHQFPNYSSELNVNALLLGDSALYLCASSLEGQGAGYTFGSGTRLTVV.

The DNA of the CDR3 is TGTGCCAGCAGCGGAAGACAGTCCTACGAGCAGTACTTC. It specifies CASSGRQSYEQYF. V is TRBV7-6 and J is TRBJ2-7, with TRBD1 as a possible D gene (5 bases). This CDR3 is built from 13 residues. Trimming cost V 5 bases and J 1 base, with 9 bases left between them. Germline V CDR1 and CDR2: SGHVS, FNYEAQ.

The rearrangement uses TRBV27 and TRBJ2-1; perhaps TRBD2 as D (5 bases). Germline V gene data show CDR1 as MNHEY and CDR2 as SMNVEV (reference sequence). The V and J ends lost 8 bases and 4 bases respectively, with 21 bases between them. CDR3 length equals 16 residues. The CDR3 spells CASSGGRAEKYNEQFF. The CDR3 DNA reads TGTGCCAGCTCCGGAGGACGGGCAGAAAAGTACAATGAGCAGTTCTTC.

The V gene is TRBV9, the J gene TRBJ2-2; 10 nucleotides align to TRBD2. Germline CDR1 is SGDLS and CDR2 is YYNGEE. J gave up 3 bases and V 0 bases, and 17 bases lay outside the gene matches. CDR3 size: 21 residues. DNA of the CDR3: TGTGCCAGCAGCGTAGCTACCCCTTATTCCGGACTAGCGGATTACACCGGGGAGCTGTTTTTT. Its translation: CASSVATPYSGLADYTGELFF.

This chain uses TRBV6-1 with TRBJ2-7, with D hard to call. The CDR3 length is 8 residues. Germline V CDR1 and CDR2: MNHNS, SASEGT. Between the trimmed V and J ends, which lost 7 bases and 11 bases, there was a span of 6 bases. CDR3 in DNA: TGTGCCAGCAAGGAGAAGTACTTC. This codes for CASKEKYF.

This chain joins TRBV18 and TRBJ2-3; D may be TRBD2 (5 bases). Deletions cut 1 base from V and 0 bases from J, with 5 bases between. The CDR3 has 14 residues. Looked up from germline, CDR1 is KGHSH and CDR2 is LQKENI. The CDR3, as DNA: TGTGCCAGCTCACCACGGGAGAGCACAGATACGCAGTATTTT. It codes for CASSPRESTDTQYF.